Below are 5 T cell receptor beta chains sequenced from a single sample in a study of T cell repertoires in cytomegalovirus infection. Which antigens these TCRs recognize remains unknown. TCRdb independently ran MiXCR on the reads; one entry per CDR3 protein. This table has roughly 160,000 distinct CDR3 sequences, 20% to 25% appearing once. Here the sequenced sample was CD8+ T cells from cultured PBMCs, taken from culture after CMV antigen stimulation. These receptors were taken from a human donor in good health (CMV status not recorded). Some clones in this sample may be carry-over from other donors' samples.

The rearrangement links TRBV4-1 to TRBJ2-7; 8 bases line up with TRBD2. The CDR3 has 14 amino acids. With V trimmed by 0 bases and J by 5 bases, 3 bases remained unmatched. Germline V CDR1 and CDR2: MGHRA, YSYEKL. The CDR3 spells CASSQEDGGDEQYF. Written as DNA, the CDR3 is TGCGCCAGCAGCCAAGAGGACGGGGGGGACGAGCAGTACTTC.

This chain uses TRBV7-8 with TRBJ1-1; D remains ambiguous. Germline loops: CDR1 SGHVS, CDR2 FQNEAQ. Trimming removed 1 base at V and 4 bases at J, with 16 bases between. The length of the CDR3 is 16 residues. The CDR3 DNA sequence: TGTGCCAGCAGCTTAGATTCGCCAGTCGGGAGCACTGAAGCTTTCTTT. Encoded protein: CASSLDSPVGSTEAFF.

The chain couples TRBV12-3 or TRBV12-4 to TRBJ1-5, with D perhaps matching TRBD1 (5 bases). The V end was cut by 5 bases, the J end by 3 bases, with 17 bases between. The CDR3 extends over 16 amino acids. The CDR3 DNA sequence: TGTGCCAGCAGTCCGACGGGGATTGGGGCCAATCAGCCCCAGCATTTT. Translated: CASSPTGIGANQPQHF.

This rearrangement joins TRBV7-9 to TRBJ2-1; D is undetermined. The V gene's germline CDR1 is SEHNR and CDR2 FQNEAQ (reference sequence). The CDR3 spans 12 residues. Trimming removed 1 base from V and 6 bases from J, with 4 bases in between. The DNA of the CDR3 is TGTGCCAGCAGCTTAGACGCCAATGAGCAGTTCTTC. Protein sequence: CASSLDANEQFF.

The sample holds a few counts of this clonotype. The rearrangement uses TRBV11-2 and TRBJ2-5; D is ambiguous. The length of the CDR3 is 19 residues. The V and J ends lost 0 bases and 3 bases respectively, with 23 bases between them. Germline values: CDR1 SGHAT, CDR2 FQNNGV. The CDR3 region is CASSLERTGWDIHEETQYF. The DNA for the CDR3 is TGTGCCAGCAGCTTAGAACGGACCGGGTGGGATATACATGAAGAGACCCAGTACTTC.